The 32 T cell receptor beta chains below all came from one sample that was sequenced in a study of blood T cell repertoires in COVID-19. This table comes from immunoSEQ multiplex PCR, and its TCRdb copy is limited to in-frame clones, with some not included. This repertoire shows more than 95,000 clones, 84% found once; its top ten account for under 30%. Source material: peripheral blood. The receptors shown here come from a man aged 55 to 70 with acute or convalescent COVID-19.

This chain uses TRBV5-1 with TRBJ2-1; D perhaps matches TRBD2 (6 bases). CDR1 is SGHRS and CDR2 is YFSETQ in the germline V gene. The CDR3 runs to 16 residues. Trimming shortened V by 2 bases and J by 4 bases, and 16 bases separated the two germline ends. CDR3 DNA sequence: TGCGCCAGCAGCTTTTTATTTAGCGGAACTTACAATGAGCAGTTCTTC. It specifies CASSFLFSGTYNEQFF. Looking up the rest from reference TRBV5-1 and TRBJ2-1 gives the full variable domain: KAGVTQTPRYLIKTRGQQVTLSCSPISGHRSVSWYQQTPGQGLQFLFEYFSETQRNKGNFPGRFSGRQFSNSRSEMNVSTLELGDSALYLCASSFLFSGTYNEQFFGPGTRLTVL.

The chain combines TRBV11-3 with TRBJ2-3; perhaps TRBD1 as D (6 bases). Trimming removed 7 bases at V and 4 bases at J, with 15 bases between. The length of the CDR3 is 14 residues. Germline CDR1 and CDR2: SGHNT and YENEEA. CDR3 region: CASTQGRGADTQYF. In DNA, the CDR3 is TGTGCCAGCACCCAGGGCAGGGGAGCAGATACGCAGTATTTT.

The chain links TRBV19 to TRBJ2-6; D might be TRBD2 (6 bases). The CDR3 has 15 residues. Germline V gene data show CDR1 as LNHDA and CDR2 as SQIVND (reference sequence). V was shortened by 6 bases and J by 4 bases, with 13 bases between the two germline ends. The CDR3 here is CASREGLSGANVLTF. Written as DNA, the CDR3 is TGTGCCAGTAGAGAGGGACTCTCCGGGGCCAACGTCCTGACTTTC.

This clone was counted between two and nine times. The genes are TRBV27 and TRBJ2-3, with 13 bases fitting TRBD2. The V and J ends lost 5 bases and 5 bases, in that order; junction bases with no gene match: 16. CDR3 length: 19 residues. CDR1 MNHEY and CDR2 SMNVEV come from the germline V gene (reference sequence). The CDR3 nucleotides read TGTGCCAGCAGTCCGGCCGACCTACTAGCGGGAGGGCCGAGAGATACGCAGTATTTT. Translation gives CASSPADLLAGGPRDTQYF.

The chain carries TRBV18 and TRBJ2-6; 7 bases fit TRBD1. CDR1 is KGHSH, CDR2 LQKENI, per germline. Trimming at V came to 4 bases and at J to 0 bases, leaving 3 bases not matched to a gene. The CDR3 consists of 16 residues. CDR3 coding DNA: TGTGCCAGCTCACAACAGGGGTTCTCTGGGGCCAACGTCCTGACTTTC. It yields the protein CASSQQGFSGANVLTF. The full variable domain, with the rest looked up from reference TRBV18 and TRBJ2-6, is NAGVMQNPRHLVRRRGQEARLRCSPMKGHSHVYWYRQLPEEGLKFMVYLQKENIIDESGMPKERFSAEFPKEGPSILRIQQVVRGDSAAYFCASSQQGFSGANVLTFGAGSRLTVL.

The genes are TRBV5-4 and TRBJ2-7; 9 nucleotides align to TRBD2. The V segment lost 1 base and the J segment 6 bases; nucleotides outside the gene matches: 11. CDR1 SGHNT and CDR2 YYREEE come from the germline V gene (reference sequence). The CDR3 has 16 residues. The CDR3 nucleotides are TGTGCCAGCAGCTTGTACAGCGGGAGGCGGGTCCCCGAGCAGTACGTC. This translates into CASSLYSGRRVPEQYV.

This chain joins TRBV6-6 and TRBJ2-7; maybe TRBD2 (6 bases). Trimming removed 5 bases from V and 0 bases from J, with 11 bases in between. The V gene's germline CDR1 is MNHNY and CDR2 SVGAGI (reference sequence). This CDR3 contains 14 residues. Here the CDR3 DNA reads TGTGCCAGCAGTGTGGGACTTTCCTCCTACGAGCAGTACGTC. It codes for CASSVGLSSYEQYV.

CDR3 DNA: TGTGCCAGCAGTCGGACTAGCGGGTCCTCCTACAATGAGCAGTTCTTC. Translated: CASSRTSGSSYNEQFF. V gene TRBV27 combines with J gene TRBJ2-1; 11 bases line up with TRBD2. J gave up 0 bases and V 5 bases, and 3 bases lay outside the gene matches. This CDR3 is 16 amino acids long. CDR1 is MNHEY, CDR2 SMNVEV, per germline (reference sequence).

This chain links TRBV30 with TRBJ2-2, with 14 bases aligning to TRBD2. The CDR3 length is 16 residues. Trimming at V came to 2 bases and at J to 7 bases, leaving 6 bases not matched to a gene. CDR1 is GTSNPN and CDR2 is SVGIG in the germline V gene (reference sequence). CDR3 loop: CAWSMGLAGAVGELFF. In DNA, the CDR3 is TGTGCCTGGAGTATGGGACTAGCGGGAGCGGTCGGGGAGCTGTTTTTT.

CDR3 sequence reads: CASSQDPFGELFF. CDR3 nucleotide sequence: TGTGCCAGCAGCCAAGATCCGTTCGGGGAGCTGTTTTTT. V usage is TRBV3-1 (or the pseudogene TRBV3-2) and J usage is TRBJ2-2; D gene ambiguous. Germline lookup yields CDR1 LGHDT and CDR2 YNNKEL (reference sequence). Trimming took 0 bases from V and 7 from J, leaving 6 bases between them. This CDR3 contains 13 residues.

The chain recombines TRBV7-2 with TRBJ2-5, with D tentatively TRBD1 (8 bases). V lost 7 bases and J lost 5, with 14 bases in between. Germline-derived CDR1 and CDR2 are SGHTA and FQGNSA. This CDR3 is 13 amino acids long. The CDR3 is CASTDRGGETQYF. CDR3 coding DNA: TGTGCCAGCACCGACAGGGGAGGGGAGACCCAGTACTTC.

This clone was seen more than once but under ten times. DNA of the CDR3: TGTGCCAGCACCCTGGACAGGGGAAACACTGAAGCTTTCTTT. Translating gives CASTLDRGNTEAFF. This chain links TRBV7-8 with TRBJ1-1, with 9 bases matching TRBD1. The length of the CDR3 is 14 residues. V dropped 7 bases and J dropped 2; count of bases not matched to a gene: 5. The germline V gene has CDR1 SGHVS and CDR2 FQNEAQ.

Written as DNA, the CDR3 is TGTGCCAGCAGCGTCCGTTTGGGGGCAAAGTTGGTCTATGAGCAGTTCTTC. Translating gives CASSVRLGAKLVYEQFF. V gene TRBV28 combines with J gene TRBJ2-1; a possible D gene is TRBD1 (6 bases). Germline V gives CDR1 MDHEN, CDR2 SYDVKM. The CDR3 runs to 17 residues. Trimming stripped 6 bases from V and 8 bases from J, with 26 bases between.

This chain links TRBV29-1 with TRBJ1-4, with 9 bases identical to TRBD1. The CDR3 contains 14 residues. V lost 4 bases to trimming and J lost 6 bases; unmatched junction nucleotides: 6. The germline CDR1 and CDR2 sequences are SQVTM and ANQGSEA. DNA of the CDR3: TGCAGCGTTGCCTGGGGACAGGGAGATGAAAAACTGTTTTTT. Translating it yields CSVAWGQGDEKLFF.

This chain joins TRBV5-5 and TRBJ1-1; D possibly corresponds to TRBD1 (5 bases). The CDR3 runs to 14 residues. Germline V gene lookup returns CDR1 SGHKS and CDR2 YYEKEE (reference sequence). Trimming cost V 0 bases and J 4 bases, with 10 bases left between them. The DNA for the CDR3 is TGTGCCAGCAGCTTGGAGGCGGGGCTCACTGAAGCTTTCTTT. This gives the protein CASSLEAGLTEAFF.

The count of this clone is one. The rearrangement joins TRBV5-1 to TRBJ1-5; the match to TRBD1 covers 7 bases. Germline V gene sequence: CDR1 SGHRS, CDR2 YFSETQ. This CDR3 spans 14 amino acids. V gave up 4 bases and J gave up 7 bases; unmatched junction bases: 8. The CDR3 protein is CASSAQTGVQPQHF. CDR3 nucleotides: TGCGCCAGCAGCGCCCAAACAGGGGTGCAGCCCCAGCATTTT.

The chain has TRBV28 and TRBJ2-1; 11 nucleotides line up with TRBD2. V gave up 7 bases and J gave up 4 bases; unmatched junction bases: 9. The CDR3 sequence is 16 residues long. Germline V CDR1 and CDR2: MDHEN, SYDVKM. The CDR3 DNA reads as TGTGCCAGCACCCCTTCGGGGACTAGCGGTTACAATGAGCAGTTCTTC. Protein: CASTPSGTSGYNEQFF.

Many counts were recorded for this clone. This chain connects TRBV10-3 to TRBJ1-6; 9 bases are shared with TRBD1. The CDR3 spans 16 residues. CDR1 and CDR2 (germline): ENHRY, SYGVKD. Trimming removed 2 bases from V and 7 bases from J; junction bases left unmatched: 6. CDR3 sequence (DNA): TGTGCCATCAGTGAGACAGCCGGGACAGGGAATTCACCCCTCCACTTT. It yields the protein CAISETAGTGNSPLHF.

The chain carries TRBV18 and TRBJ2-1; D gene unclear. The CDR3 loop spans 14 amino acids. V was shortened by 0 bases and J by 8 bases, with 11 bases between the two germline ends. The V gene's germline CDR1 is KGHSH and CDR2 LQKENI. Here the CDR3 reads CASSPPYGVDEQFF. CDR3 coding DNA: TGTGCCAGCTCACCACCGTATGGAGTGGATGAGCAGTTCTTC.

This chain links TRBV5-4 with TRBJ2-7, with D tentatively TRBD2 (6 bases). With 6 bases removed from V and 8 bases from J, the gap between germline ends came to 24 bases. Germline loops: CDR1 SGHNT, CDR2 YYREEE (reference sequence). The CDR3 runs 15 residues. The CDR3 DNA follows: TGTGCCAGCACCCTTAGGGGACTGAGTGCTGAGAAGCAGTACTTC. Translated, it gives CASTLRGLSAEKQYF.

V gene TRBV29-1 combines with J gene TRBJ2-7, with 9 bases matching TRBD2. This CDR3 contains 13 residues. Germline assignment: CDR1 SQVTM and CDR2 ANQGSEA. The V gene end was trimmed by 4 bases and the J gene end by 3 bases; junction bases not matched to a gene: 4. CDR3 nucleotide sequence: TGCAGCGTTGCTGGCGGGAGGGTCTACGAGCAGTACTTC. Translated: CSVAGGRVYEQYF.

This chain joins TRBV29-1 and TRBJ2-1; D unclear. Between the trimmed V and J ends, which lost 4 bases and 8 bases, there was a span of 12 bases. Germline V CDR1 and CDR2: SQVTM, ANQGSEA. The CDR3 is made up of 12 amino acids. CDR3 sequence reads: CSVVWAPDEQFF. For the CDR3, the DNA is TGCAGCGTTGTGTGGGCCCCTGATGAGCAGTTCTTC.

This clone was seen only once. The chain joins TRBV5-5 to TRBJ2-1; 8 bases fit TRBD1. The ends lost 3 bases at V and 7 bases at J; junction bases unmatched: 6. Germline V gives CDR1 SGHKS, CDR2 YYEKEE (reference sequence). This CDR3 spans 14 amino acids. In nucleotides, the CDR3 is TGTGCCAGCAGCTCCCTCAGGGGGCAGAATGAGCAGTTCTTC. Its protein product is CASSSLRGQNEQFF.

The genes are TRBV24-1 and TRBJ1-2; 9 bases map to TRBD1. With V trimmed by 7 bases and J by 8 bases, 13 bases remained unmatched. Germline V lookup: CDR1 KGHDR, CDR2 SFDVKD. The CDR3 extends over 15 amino acids. CDR3 sequence (DNA): TGTGCCACCAGAGGATCGGGACAGGGATCTGAGGGCTACACCTTC. Protein: CATRGSGQGSEGYTF.

The rearrangement joins TRBV6-5 to TRBJ1-5; no clear D. Between the trimmed V and J ends, which lost 5 bases and 5 bases, there was a span of 13 bases. The germline CDR1 and CDR2 sequences are MNHEY and SVGAGI. The CDR3 contains 14 residues. CDR3: CASSTKARDQPQHF. CDR3 DNA sequence: TGTGCCAGCAGTACTAAGGCGAGGGATCAGCCCCAGCATTTT.

This clone was recorded once. The CDR3 is CASSQGDTGSYNEQFF. The CDR3 nucleotides read TGCGCCAGCAGCCAAGGGGACACAGGCTCCTACAATGAGCAGTTCTTC. J is TRBJ2-1 and V is TRBV4-1; D is possibly TRBD1 (6 bases). Germline CDR1 reads MGHRA; CDR2 reads YSYEKL. This CDR3 is 16 amino acids long. V was pared by 1 base and J by 0 bases, with 10 bases between.

V and J are TRBV6-5 and TRBJ2-2; no clear D. Germline lookup yields CDR1 MNHEY and CDR2 SVGAGI. CDR3 length: 15 residues. V was pared by 2 bases and J by 0 bases, with 7 bases between. The CDR3 loop is CASSYDTTNTGELFF. CDR3 bases: TGTGCCAGCAGTTACGACACAACGAACACCGGGGAGCTGTTTTTT.

This clone appeared a single time. This CDR3 is CAITEGGAVGTEAFF. The DNA for the CDR3 is TGTGCCATCACAGAAGGTGGGGCTGTGGGCACTGAAGCTTTCTTT. The chain recombines TRBV10-3 with TRBJ1-1, with TRBD1 as a possible D gene (5 bases). Germline values: CDR1 ENHRY, CDR2 SYGVKD. The V and J ends lost 7 bases and 4 bases respectively, with 19 bases between them. The CDR3 length is 15 residues.

The V gene is TRBV24-1, the J gene TRBJ1-2; D call uncertain. The V end lost 0 bases, the J end lost 8 bases, and 6 bases lay between the germline ends. Germline CDR1 reads KGHDR; CDR2 reads SFDVKD. CDR3 length: 12 residues. The CDR3 loop is CATSDLGAGYTF. CDR3 in DNA: TGTGCCACCAGTGATTTGGGAGCAGGCTACACCTTC.

The rearrangement links TRBV11-2 to TRBJ1-1, with D uncertain. Germline V gives CDR1 SGHAT, CDR2 FQNNGV. This CDR3 is built from 13 residues. V was clipped by 5 bases and J by 0 bases, with 7 bases between them. The CDR3 DNA sequence: TGTGCCAGCAGCCCCGGTCTGAACACTGAAGCTTTCTTT. It is translated as CASSPGLNTEAFF.

The J gene is TRBJ2-5, the V gene TRBV12-5; 8 bases are shared with TRBD1. With 1 base clipped from V and 5 bases from J, the junction kept 9 bases outside the gene matches. The CDR3 consists of 16 residues. Germline V CDR1 and CDR2: LGHNT, FRNRAP. Here the CDR3 DNA reads TGTGCTAGTGGTTTGGCCTTGACAGGGGACTTGGAGACCCAGTACTTC. The encoded protein is CASGLALTGDLETQYF. Full variable domain (outside the CDR3, taken from reference TRBV12-5 and TRBJ2-5): DARVTQTPRHKVTEMGQEVTMRCQPILGHNTVFWYRQTMMQGLELLAYFRNRAPLDDSGMPKDRFSAEMPDATLATLKIQPSEPRDSAVYFCASGLALTGDLETQYFGPGTRLLVL.

This clone has only a few counts. The chain recombines TRBV19 with TRBJ1-1; 7 bases map to TRBD1. There are 12 residues in the CDR3. Trimming took 3 bases from V and 8 from J; bases not matched to a gene: 3. Germline V gene sequence: CDR1 LNHDA, CDR2 SQIVND (reference sequence). The CDR3 sequence: CASSIEQGEAFF. In nucleotides, the CDR3 is TGTGCCAGTAGTATCGAACAGGGGGAAGCTTTCTTT.